This is a list of T cell receptor beta chains from one sample in a study of cytomegalovirus exposure and HLA in healthy donors. Produced via immunoSEQ multiplex PCR; TCRdb's table is partial and in-frame only. Among 200,000 or so clones listed, 75% to 85% were seen once. The sequenced sample was PBMCs. Every receptor here comes from a woman in her forties or fifties in good health and CMV-seropositive. The CDR3 runs from the conserved cysteine through the conserved F or W. The order of the fields is V gene, D gene, clone size, J gene, CDR3 DNA, CDR3 protein. A D gene is named only where the DNA matches it firmly. Expanded clones are given a class, and other clones once, few, many or no size at all.

>TRBV19|TRBD1|.|TRBJ1-3
TGTGCCAGTAGTACGGGACAGCTTAAAAACTCTGGAAACACCATATATTTT
CASSTGQLKNSGNTIYF
>TRBV5-1|TRBD1|.|TRBJ1-1
TGCGCCAGCAGCCTCCAGGGGGGTAACACTGAAGCTTTCTTT
CASSLQGGNTEAFF
>TRBV28|.|.|TRBJ1-5
TGTGCCAGCCTGGACAGTAGCAATCAGCCCCAGCATTTT
CASLDSSNQPQHF
>TRBV15|TRBD1|.|TRBJ1-1
TGTGCCACCAGCAGGGGACAGACCCGGGGCACTGAAGCTTTCTTT
CATSRGQTRGTEAFF
>TRBV6-5|.|few|TRBJ1-6
TGTGCCAGCAGTTACTCGATCACTAGATCTAATTCACCCCTCCACTTT
CASSYSITRSNSPLHF
>TRBV6-5|TRBD1|.|TRBJ2-7
TGTGCCAGCAGCCCGACAGGGAACTCCTACGAGCAGTACTTC
CASSPTGNSYEQYF
>TRBV28|TRBD2|.|TRBJ2-5
TGTGCCAGCAGTTTACTAGCGGGGATTCGGGAGACCCAGTACTTC
CASSLLAGIRETQYF
>TRBV28|.|.|TRBJ1-5
TGTGCCAGCACCAATGGGGCAGATAGCAATCAGCCCCAGCATTTT
CASTNGADSNQPQHF
>TRBV14|TRBD1|.|TRBJ1-4
TGTGCCAGCAGCCTGTCCGGGACAGGGGTTGAAAAACTGTTTTTT
CASSLSGTGVEKLFF
>TRBV18|.|few|TRBJ2-1
TGTGCCAGCTCACCACGGAGTTCACCCGCCCATGAGCAGTTCTTC
CASSPRSSPAHEQFF
>TRBV15|TRBD2|once|TRBJ2-1
TGTGCCACCAGCAGGCGAGCGGGAGGGGACAATGAGCAGTTCTTC
CATSRRAGGDNEQFF
>TRBV9|.|few|TRBJ1-2
TGTGCCAGCAGGGGTCAGGAATATGGCTACACCTTC
CASRGQEYGYTF
>TRBV7-2|TRBD1|.|TRBJ1-4
TGTGCCAGCAGCTTTACAGGGGCTAGGGGTGAAAAACTGTTTTTT
CASSFTGARGEKLFF
>TRBV6-6|.|.|TRBJ1-6
TGTGCCAGCAGTTACCTCTTGGTAGATAATTCACCCCTCCACTTT
CASSYLLVDNSPLHF
>TRBV7-2|.|few|TRBJ1-1
TGTGCCAGCAGCTTTTCCCGGGACACTGAAGCTTTCTTT
CASSFSRDTEAFF
>TRBV4-1|TRBD1|few|TRBJ2-1
TGCGCCAGCAGCCAAACCGGGACAGAATCCTACAATGAGCAGTTCTTC
CASSQTGTESYNEQFF
>TRBV18|.|.|TRBJ1-2
TGTGCCAGCTCACCAGAGGGCCACTATGGCTACACCTTC
CASSPEGHYGYTF
>TRBV11-2|.|once|TRBJ2-5
TGTGCCAGCAGCTTAGAGGTGGGGGGACAAGAGACCCAGTACTTC
CASSLEVGGQETQYF
>TRBV20-1|TRBD1|once|TRBJ2-1
TGCAGTGCTCGACAGGGCTATGAGCAGTTCTTC
CSARQGYEQFF
>TRBV6-5|TRBD2|.|TRBJ2-7
TGTGCCAGCAACCCCGGGACTAGCGCCCACGAGCAGTACTTC
CASNPGTSAHEQYF
>TRBV18|.|.|TRBJ1-2
TGTGCCAGCTCACCACCGTCCGGACAGAACTATGGCTACACCTTC
CASSPPSGQNYGYTF
>TRBV5-4|TRBD1|few|TRBJ1-2
TGTGCCAGCAGGATGACAGGGGGGCGGGTCTATGGCTACACCTTC
CASRMTGGRVYGYTF